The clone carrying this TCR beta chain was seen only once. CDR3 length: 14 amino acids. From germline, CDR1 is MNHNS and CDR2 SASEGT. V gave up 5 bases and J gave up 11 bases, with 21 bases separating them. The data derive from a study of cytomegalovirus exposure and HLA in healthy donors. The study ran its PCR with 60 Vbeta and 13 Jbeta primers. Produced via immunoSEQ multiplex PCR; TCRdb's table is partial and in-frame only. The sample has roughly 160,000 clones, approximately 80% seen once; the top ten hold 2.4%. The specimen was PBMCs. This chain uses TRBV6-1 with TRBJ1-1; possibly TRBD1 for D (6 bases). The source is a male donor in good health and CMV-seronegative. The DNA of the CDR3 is TGTGCCAGCAGTTATCCTGACAGGACCTCGGAGGCTTTCTTT. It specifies CASSYPDRTSEAFF.